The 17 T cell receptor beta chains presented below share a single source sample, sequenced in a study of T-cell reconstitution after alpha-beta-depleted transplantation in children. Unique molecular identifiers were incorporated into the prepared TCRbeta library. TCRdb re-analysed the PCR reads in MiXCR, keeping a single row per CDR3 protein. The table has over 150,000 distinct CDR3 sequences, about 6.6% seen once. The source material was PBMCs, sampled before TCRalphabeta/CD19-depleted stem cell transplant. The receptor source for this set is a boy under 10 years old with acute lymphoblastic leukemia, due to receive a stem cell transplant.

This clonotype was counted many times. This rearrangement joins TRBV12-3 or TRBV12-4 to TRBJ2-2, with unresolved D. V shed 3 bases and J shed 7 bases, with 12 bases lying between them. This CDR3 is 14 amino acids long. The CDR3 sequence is CASSLFRMGGELFF. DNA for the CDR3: TGTGCCAGCAGTTTGTTTAGGATGGGCGGGGAGCTGTTTTTT.

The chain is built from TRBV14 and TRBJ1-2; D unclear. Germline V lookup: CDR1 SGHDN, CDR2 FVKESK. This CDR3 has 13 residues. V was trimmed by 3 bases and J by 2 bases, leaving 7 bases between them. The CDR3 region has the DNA TGTGCCAGCAGCCAGGGAAGGAACTATGGCTACACCTTC. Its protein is CASSQGRNYGYTF.

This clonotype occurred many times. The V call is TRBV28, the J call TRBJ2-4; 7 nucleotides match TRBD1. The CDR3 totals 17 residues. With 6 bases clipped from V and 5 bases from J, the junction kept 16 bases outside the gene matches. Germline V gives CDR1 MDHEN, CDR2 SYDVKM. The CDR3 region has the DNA TGTGCCAGCAGGTCCGACAGGGATCCCGTTTCCGAAAACATTCAGTACTTC. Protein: CASRSDRDPVSENIQYF. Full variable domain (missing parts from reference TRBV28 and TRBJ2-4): DVKVTQSSRYLVKRTGEKVFLECVQDMDHENMFWYRQDPGLGLRLIYFSYDVKMKEKGDIPEGYSVSREKKERFSLILESASTNQTSMYLCASRSDRDPVSENIQYFGAGTRLSVL.

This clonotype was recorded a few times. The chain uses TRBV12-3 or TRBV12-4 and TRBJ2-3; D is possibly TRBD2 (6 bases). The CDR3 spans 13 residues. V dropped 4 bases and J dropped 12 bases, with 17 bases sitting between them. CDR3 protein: CASSSDSGLPQYF. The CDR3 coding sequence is TGTGCCAGCAGTTCCGATTCGGGACTTCCTCAGTATTTT.

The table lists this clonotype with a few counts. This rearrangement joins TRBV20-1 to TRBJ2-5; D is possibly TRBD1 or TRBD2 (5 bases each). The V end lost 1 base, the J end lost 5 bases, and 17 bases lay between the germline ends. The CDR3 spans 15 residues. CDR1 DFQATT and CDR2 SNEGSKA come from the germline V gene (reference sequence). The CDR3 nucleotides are TGCAGTGCTAGAGCATGGGTTGGGGGTCCGGAGACCCAGTACTTC. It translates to CSARAWVGGPETQYF.

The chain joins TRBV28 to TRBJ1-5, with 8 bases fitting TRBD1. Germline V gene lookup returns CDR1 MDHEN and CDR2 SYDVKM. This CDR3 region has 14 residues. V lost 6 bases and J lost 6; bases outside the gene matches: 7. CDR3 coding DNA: TGTGCCAGCAGCCTCGGACAGGGAATTCAGCCCCAGCATTTT. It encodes CASSLGQGIQPQHF.

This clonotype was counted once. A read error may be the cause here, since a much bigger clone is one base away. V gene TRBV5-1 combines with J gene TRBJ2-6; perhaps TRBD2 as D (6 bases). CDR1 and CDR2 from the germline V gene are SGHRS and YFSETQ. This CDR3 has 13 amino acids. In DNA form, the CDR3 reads TGCGCCAGCAGCCCGGGAGAGGCCAACGTCGTGACTTTC. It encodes CASSPGEANVVTF.

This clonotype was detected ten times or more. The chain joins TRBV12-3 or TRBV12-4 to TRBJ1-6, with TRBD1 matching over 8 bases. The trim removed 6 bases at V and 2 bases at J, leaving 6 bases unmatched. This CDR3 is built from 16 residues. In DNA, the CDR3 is TGTGCCAGCAGAGAGAGGACAGGGACCTATAATTCACCCCTCCACTTT. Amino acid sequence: CASRERTGTYNSPLHF.

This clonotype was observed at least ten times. The CDR3 loop reads CASNQGNLNTEAFF. CDR3 DNA: TGCGCCAGCAACCAAGGAAACCTGAACACTGAAGCTTTCTTT. The chain joins TRBV5-1 to TRBJ1-1, with D unclear. The V and J ends lost 6 bases and 0 bases respectively, with 12 bases between them. The germline V gene has CDR1 SGHRS and CDR2 YFSETQ. This CDR3 has 14 residues.

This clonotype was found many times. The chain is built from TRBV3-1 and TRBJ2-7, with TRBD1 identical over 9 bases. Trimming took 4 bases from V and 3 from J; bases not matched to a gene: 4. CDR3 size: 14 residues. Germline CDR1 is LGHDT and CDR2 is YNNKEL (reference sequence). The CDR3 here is CASSRQGGNYEQYF. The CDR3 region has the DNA TGTGCCAGCAGCCGACAGGGGGGGAACTACGAGCAGTACTTC.

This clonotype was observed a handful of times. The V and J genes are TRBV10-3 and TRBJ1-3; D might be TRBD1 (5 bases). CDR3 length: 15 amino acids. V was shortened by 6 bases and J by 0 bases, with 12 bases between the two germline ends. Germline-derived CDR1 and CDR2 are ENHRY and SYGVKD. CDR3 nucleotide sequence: TGTGCCATCAGCCGAACGGGGGACTCTGGAAACACCATATATTTT. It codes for CAISRTGDSGNTIYF.

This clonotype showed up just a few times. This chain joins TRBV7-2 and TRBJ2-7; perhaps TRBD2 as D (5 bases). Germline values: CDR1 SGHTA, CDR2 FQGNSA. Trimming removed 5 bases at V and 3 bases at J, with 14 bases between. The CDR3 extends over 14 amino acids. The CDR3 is CASSPFQTSYEQYF. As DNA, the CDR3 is TGTGCCAGCAGCCCCTTTCAAACTAGCTACGAGCAGTACTTC.

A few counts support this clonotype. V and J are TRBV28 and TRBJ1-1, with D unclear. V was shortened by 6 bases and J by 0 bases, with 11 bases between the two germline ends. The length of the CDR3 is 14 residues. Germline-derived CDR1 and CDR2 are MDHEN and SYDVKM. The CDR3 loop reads CASSPGSMNTEAFF. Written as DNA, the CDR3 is TGTGCCAGCAGCCCGGGGTCCATGAACACTGAAGCTTTCTTT.

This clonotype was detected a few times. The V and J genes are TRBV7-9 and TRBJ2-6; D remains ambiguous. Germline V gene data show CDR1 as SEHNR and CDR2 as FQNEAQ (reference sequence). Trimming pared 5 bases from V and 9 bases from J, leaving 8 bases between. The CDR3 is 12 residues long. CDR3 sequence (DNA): TGTGCCAGCAGCCCACTCATCAACGTCCTGACTTTC. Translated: CASSPLINVLTF.

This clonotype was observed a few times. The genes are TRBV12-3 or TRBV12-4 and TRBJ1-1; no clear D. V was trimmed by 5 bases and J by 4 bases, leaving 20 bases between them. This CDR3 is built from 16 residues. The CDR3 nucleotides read TGTGCCAGCAGTCCGCCCGGTGTTCGAAGGAGCACTGAAGCTTTCTTT. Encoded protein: CASSPPGVRRSTEAFF.

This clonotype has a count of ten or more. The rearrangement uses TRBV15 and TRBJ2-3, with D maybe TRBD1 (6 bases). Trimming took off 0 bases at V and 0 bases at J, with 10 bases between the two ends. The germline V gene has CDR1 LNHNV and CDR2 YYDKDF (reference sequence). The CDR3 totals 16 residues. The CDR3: CATSRDQGWSTDTQYF. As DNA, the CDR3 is TGTGCCACCAGCAGAGATCAGGGGTGGAGCACAGATACGCAGTATTTT.

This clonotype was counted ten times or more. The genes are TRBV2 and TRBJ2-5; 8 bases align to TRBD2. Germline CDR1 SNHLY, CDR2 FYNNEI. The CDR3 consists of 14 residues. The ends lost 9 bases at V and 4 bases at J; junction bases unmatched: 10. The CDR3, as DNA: TGTGCCAGTACCGGGACTAGAAGTTCAGAGACCCAGTACTTC. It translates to CASTGTRSSETQYF.